The next 27 T cell receptor beta chains were all read from a single sample in a study of CD8 T cells in ankylosing spondylitis. Regarding the study as a whole: What appeared characteristic of ankylosing spondylitis blood was a TCR beta motif of 7 or 8 highly homologous variants.

These receptors' antigens are unknown. TCRdb re-analysed the 5' RACE reads in MiXCR, keeping a single row per CDR3 protein. Seen here are under 950,000 distinct CDR3 sequences, over 15% observed once, and the top ten hold approximately 18%. The sequenced sample was blood, either unsorted or a sorted T cell fraction (not recorded which). These receptors all stem from a male donor with ankylosing spondylitis.

CDR3 sequence (DNA): TGCGCCAGCAGTCTCGACAGGGGGCCCTATGGCTACACCTTC. Its protein product is CASSLDRGPYGYTF. The V and J genes are TRBV5-1 and TRBJ1-2, with 10 bases matching TRBD1. The V gene end was trimmed by 5 bases and the J gene end by 4 bases; junction bases not matched to a gene: 5. The CDR3 runs 14 residues. Germline assignment: CDR1 SGHRS and CDR2 YFSETQ. Combining the CDR3 with reference TRBV5-1 and TRBJ1-2 gives the whole variable domain KAGVTQTPRYLIKTRGQQVTLSCSPISGHRSVSWYQQTPGQGLQFLFEYFSETQRNKGNFPGRFSGRQFSNSRSEMNVSTLELGDSALYLCASSLDRGPYGYTFGSGTRLTVV.

The CDR3 bases are TGTGCCAGCAGCCAAGAGGGGTTAAAACTGTTTTTT. Translated: CASSQEGLKLFF. The chain is built from TRBV14 and TRBJ1-4; D gene unclear. Trimming removed 0 bases from V and 10 bases from J, with 6 bases in between. CDR3 size: 12 residues. From germline, CDR1 is SGHDN and CDR2 FVKESK.

In this sample, this clonotype turned up a few times. The chain has TRBV21-1 and TRBJ2-1; the tabulated D call, TRBD2, remains unverified against the DNA. TRBV21-1 is recorded as a pseudogene. This CDR3 spans 15 amino acids. DNA of the CDR3: TGTGCCAGCAGCAAAGCGGCGGGGACGGCGCACGAGCAGTTCTTC. Protein sequence: CASSKAAGTAHEQFF.

The chain couples TRBV7-6 to TRBJ2-7, with TRBD1 as a possible D gene (6 bases). The CDR3 has 15 residues. Trimming took 1 base from V and 3 from J, leaving 13 bases between them. Germline V gene sequence: CDR1 SGHVS, CDR2 FNYEAQ. CDR3 protein: CASSLEDRSGYEQYF. The DNA for the CDR3 is TGTGCCAGCAGCTTAGAAGACAGGTCAGGCTACGAGCAGTACTTC. The full variable domain, with the rest looked up from reference TRBV7-6 and TRBJ2-7, is GAGVSQSPRYKVTKRGQDVALRCDPISGHVSLYWYRQALGQGPEFLTYFNYEAQQDKSGLPNDRFSAERPEGSISTLTIQRTEQRDSAMYRCASSLEDRSGYEQYFGPGTRLTVT.

V gene TRBV20-1 combines with J gene TRBJ2-6, with 7 nucleotides matching TRBD1. Germline V gene lookup returns CDR1 DFQATT and CDR2 SNEGSKA (reference sequence). The CDR3 loop spans 19 amino acids. J was trimmed by 0 bases and V by 5 bases; bases with no gene match: 16. CDR3 sequence reads: CSAASQGQPNFSGANVLTF. CDR3 bases: TGCAGTGCTGCTTCTCAGGGACAGCCGAACTTCTCTGGGGCCAACGTCCTGACTTTC.

This clonotype was picked up one time. The chain joins TRBV9 to TRBJ2-1; 9 bases fit TRBD2. This CDR3 region has 17 residues. Trimming at V came to 0 bases and at J to 6 bases, leaving 10 bases not matched to a gene. Germline V lookup: CDR1 SGDLS, CDR2 YYNGEE. The CDR3 bases are TGTGCCAGCAGCGTAGGGTTTGGCGGGGGGGCCCCCAATGAGCAGTTCTTC. It encodes CASSVGFGGGAPNEQFF. Combining the CDR3 with reference TRBV9 and TRBJ2-1 gives the whole variable domain DSGVTQTPKHLITATGQRVTLRCSPRSGDLSVYWYQQSLDQGLQFLIQYYNGEERAKGNILERFSAQQFPDLHSELNLSSLELGDSALYFCASSVGFGGGAPNEQFFGPGTRLTVL.

The genes are TRBV5-1 and TRBJ1-2; maybe TRBD1 (6 bases). Trimming left V 1 base short and J 11 bases short, with 15 bases between. Germline CDR1 reads SGHRS; CDR2 reads YFSETQ. This CDR3 region has 13 residues. For the CDR3, the DNA is TGCGCCAGCAGCTTGACAGGTGCAGGGGTGTACACCTTC. This codes for CASSLTGAGVYTF.

This clonotype was observed a few times. The CDR3 DNA reads as TGTGCCAGCAGCGCCGACAGGGGGTACACCGGGGAGCTGTTTTTT. Protein: CASSADRGYTGELFF. The chain joins TRBV11-2 to TRBJ2-2; 9 bases fit TRBD1. V was clipped by 5 bases and J by 3 bases; unmatched bases: 4. The CDR3 loop spans 15 amino acids. Germline CDR1 is SGHAT and CDR2 is FQNNGV.

This clonotype has just a few counts. The rearrangement links TRBV7-9 to TRBJ2-7, with TRBD1 identical over 9 bases. Germline CDR1 is SEHNR and CDR2 is FQNEAQ (reference sequence). The length of the CDR3 is 13 residues. CDR3: CAIGTTGGLEQYF. The CDR3 DNA follows: TGTGCTATAGGAACCACAGGGGGCCTCGAGCAGTACTTC.

This clonotype was counted only a few times. The rearrangement uses TRBV20-1 and TRBJ2-1; 12 nucleotides match TRBD1. The V gene's germline CDR1 is DFQATT and CDR2 SNEGSKA (reference sequence). CDR3 length: 15 residues. Trimming cost V 5 bases and J 5 bases; bases outside gene matches: 7. The CDR3, as DNA: TGCAGTGCTCAAGGGGACAGGGGGCAGAACAATGAGCAGTTCTTC. It is translated as CSAQGDRGQNNEQFF.

V usage is TRBV5-1 and J usage is TRBJ2-5, with 14 positions matching TRBD2. Germline V gives CDR1 SGHRS, CDR2 YFSETQ. The junction had 7 bases not matched to a gene; V was cut back by 4 bases and J by 5 bases. This CDR3 is 16 amino acids long. The CDR3, as DNA: TGCGCCAGCAGCCTCGGGACTAGCGGGAGTTTGGAGACCCAGTACTTC. Its translation is CASSLGTSGSLETQYF.

This clonotype has more than one count but fewer than ten. This chain joins TRBV20-1 and TRBJ2-2; 8 nucleotides match TRBD2. There are 14 residues in the CDR3. The V gene's germline CDR1 is DFQATT and CDR2 SNEGSKA (reference sequence). The junction had 4 bases not matched to a gene; V was cut back by 0 bases and J by 7 bases. CDR3 DNA sequence: TGCAGTGCTAGAGATTCTGCGGGGGGCGGGGAGCTGTTTTTT. Protein sequence: CSARDSAGGGELFF.

V and J are TRBV29-1 and TRBJ2-1; TRBD1 matches 8 bases. The germline CDR1 and CDR2 sequences are SQVTM and ANQGSEA. J gave up 2 bases and V 4 bases, and 4 bases lay outside the gene matches. This CDR3 region has 14 residues. Written as DNA, the CDR3 is TGCAGCGTTGGCGGACAGGGAACCTACAATGAGCAGTTCTTC. This sequence encodes CSVGGQGTYNEQFF.

The chain is built from TRBV9 and TRBJ1-5; D not certain. Trimming pared 2 bases from V and 0 bases from J, leaving 9 bases between. The CDR3 consists of 15 residues. Germline loops: CDR1 SGDLS, CDR2 YYNGEE. The chain's CDR3 is CASSVGSGSNQPQHF. DNA of the CDR3: TGTGCCAGCAGCGTCGGCTCGGGTAGCAATCAGCCCCAGCATTTT.

The chain combines TRBV7-2 with TRBJ2-2; a weak D match, TRBD1 (6 bases). The CDR3 consists of 15 residues. Germline V gives CDR1 SGHTA, CDR2 FQGNSA. V lost 4 bases, J lost 8 bases, and 17 bases lay in between. The CDR3 DNA sequence: TGTGCCAGCAGCTCCAGGGGCCCCCTAGGGGGGGAGCTGTTTTTT. This gives the protein CASSSRGPLGGELFF.

This chain joins TRBV6-1 and TRBJ2-1; unclear D gene. CDR3 length: 12 residues. Trimming left V 8 bases short and J 5 bases short, with 10 bases between. Per germline, CDR1 MNHNS and CDR2 SASEGT. Here the CDR3 reads CASLARNNEQFF. DNA of the CDR3: TGTGCCAGCCTCGCTAGAAACAATGAGCAGTTCTTC.

This sequence joins TRBV21-1 and TRBJ2-1. TRBV21-1 is marked as a pseudogene. The CDR3 loop spans 15 amino acids. This CDR3 reads CASSKGTASYNEQFF. The CDR3 DNA reads TGTGCCAGCAGCAAAGGGACAGCGTCCTACAATGAGCAGTTCTTC.

The table lists this clonotype with a few counts. The chain employs TRBV6-5 and TRBJ2-1; 14 bases map to TRBD2. Germline lookup yields CDR1 MNHEY and CDR2 SVGAGI. CDR3 length: 19 residues. V lost 0 bases and J lost 0; bases outside the gene matches: 4. CDR3 in DNA: TGTGCCAGCAGTTACTCGGGACTAGCGGGAGTTGGCTCCTACAATGAGCAGTTCTTC. The encoded protein is CASSYSGLAGVGSYNEQFF.

J is TRBJ2-1 and V is TRBV7-3; D is ambiguous. Germline values: CDR1 SGHTA, CDR2 FQGTGA. The CDR3 has 16 amino acids. Trimming pared 5 bases from V and 5 bases from J, leaving 19 bases between. The CDR3 nucleotides read TGTGCCAGCAGCCTATCCCCCCACCTTCTCGACAATGAGCAGTTCTTC. It is translated as CASSLSPHLLDNEQFF.

This clonotype showed up just a few times. This chain uses TRBV7-9 with TRBJ1-2; TRBD1 agrees at 8 bases. Trimming removed 0 bases from V and 8 bases from J; junction bases left unmatched: 5. Looked up from germline, CDR1 is SEHNR and CDR2 is FQNEAQ (reference sequence). The CDR3 spans 14 residues. The CDR3 DNA sequence: TGTGCCAGCAGCTTAGCCGACAGGGGAGGCGGCTACACCTTC. Translation: CASSLADRGGGYTF.

The sample holds a few counts of this clonotype. The rearrangement links TRBV9 to TRBJ2-6; 8 bases map to TRBD1. CDR3 size: 16 residues. V lost 0 bases and J lost 1; bases outside the gene matches: 0. CDR1 SGDLS and CDR2 YYNGEE come from the germline V gene. The CDR3 loop is CASSVGTGSGANVLTF. CDR3 nucleotide sequence: TGTGCCAGCAGCGTAGGGACAGGGTCTGGGGCCAACGTCCTGACTTTC.

The rearrangement links TRBV20-1 to TRBJ1-6; 10 bases are a match to TRBD1. Trimming took 6 bases from V and 7 from J; bases not matched to a gene: 6. Germline V lookup: CDR1 DFQATT, CDR2 SNEGSKA (reference sequence). The CDR3 has 14 residues. The CDR3 DNA is TGCAGTGCAACCTCGGGACAGGGGAATTCACCCCTCCACTTT. Translation gives CSATSGQGNSPLHF.

This clonotype was observed a handful of times. V gene TRBV24-1 combines with J gene TRBJ2-2, with TRBD1 identical over 7 bases. Germline CDR1 and CDR2: KGHDR and SFDVKD. With V trimmed by 0 bases and J by 6 bases, 12 bases remained unmatched. This CDR3 spans 18 amino acids. The CDR3 coding sequence is TGTGCCACCAGTGATTTGCGCAGGGGGAGTAGAGACGCCGGGGAGCTGTTTTTT. This codes for CATSDLRRGSRDAGELFF.

This chain connects TRBV27 to TRBJ2-2; D is ambiguous. This CDR3 is built from 15 residues. Germline-derived CDR1 and CDR2 are MNHEY and SMNVEV (reference sequence). V was shortened by 6 bases and J by 4 bases, with 15 bases between the two germline ends. The CDR3 loop reads CASSLGFVGTGELFF. The DNA for the CDR3 is TGTGCCAGCAGCCTAGGGTTCGTGGGCACCGGGGAGCTGTTTTTT.

This clonotype was counted between two and nine times. CDR3 loop: CASSWGDRGDTEAFF. The CDR3 nucleotides read TGCGCCAGCAGCTGGGGCGACAGGGGGGACACTGAAGCTTTCTTT. V and J are TRBV5-1 and TRBJ1-1; TRBD1 agrees at 9 bases. With V trimmed by 3 bases and J by 3 bases, 6 bases remained unmatched. The CDR3 is 15 amino acids. Germline CDR1 is SGHRS and CDR2 is YFSETQ.

The CDR3: CSGYSQETQYF. CDR3 sequence (DNA): TGCAGTGGGTACAGTCAAGAGACCCAGTACTTC. This rearrangement joins TRBV20-1 to TRBJ2-5; D unresolved. The V end lost 7 bases, the J end lost 2 bases, and 8 bases lay between the germline ends. Germline lookup yields CDR1 DFQATT and CDR2 SNEGSKA (reference sequence). The CDR3 is 11 residues long.

This chain links TRBV29-1 with TRBJ1-2; a weak D match, TRBD1 (5 bases). The CDR3 has 12 amino acids. Trimming stripped 3 bases from V and 7 bases from J, with 12 bases between. Germline CDR1 is SQVTM and CDR2 is ANQGSEA. CDR3 in DNA: TGCAGCGTTGATCAGGGAAAGGGTGGCTACACCTTC. This gives the protein CSVDQGKGGYTF.